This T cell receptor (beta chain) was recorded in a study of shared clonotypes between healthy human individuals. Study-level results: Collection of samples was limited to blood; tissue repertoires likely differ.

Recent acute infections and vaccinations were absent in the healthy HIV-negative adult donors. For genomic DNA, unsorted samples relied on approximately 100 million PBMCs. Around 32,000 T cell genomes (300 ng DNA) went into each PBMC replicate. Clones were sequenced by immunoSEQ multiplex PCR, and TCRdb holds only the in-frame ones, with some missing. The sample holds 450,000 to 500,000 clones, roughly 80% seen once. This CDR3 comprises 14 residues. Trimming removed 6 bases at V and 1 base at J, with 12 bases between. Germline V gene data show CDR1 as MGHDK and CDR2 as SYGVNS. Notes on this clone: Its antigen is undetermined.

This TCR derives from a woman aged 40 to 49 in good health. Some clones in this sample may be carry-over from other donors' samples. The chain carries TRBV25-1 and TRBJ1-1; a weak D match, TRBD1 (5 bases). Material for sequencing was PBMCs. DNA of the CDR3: TGTGCCAGCAGGGGGAGGGGTGCGAACACTGAAGCTTTCTTT. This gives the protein CASRGRGANTEAFF.